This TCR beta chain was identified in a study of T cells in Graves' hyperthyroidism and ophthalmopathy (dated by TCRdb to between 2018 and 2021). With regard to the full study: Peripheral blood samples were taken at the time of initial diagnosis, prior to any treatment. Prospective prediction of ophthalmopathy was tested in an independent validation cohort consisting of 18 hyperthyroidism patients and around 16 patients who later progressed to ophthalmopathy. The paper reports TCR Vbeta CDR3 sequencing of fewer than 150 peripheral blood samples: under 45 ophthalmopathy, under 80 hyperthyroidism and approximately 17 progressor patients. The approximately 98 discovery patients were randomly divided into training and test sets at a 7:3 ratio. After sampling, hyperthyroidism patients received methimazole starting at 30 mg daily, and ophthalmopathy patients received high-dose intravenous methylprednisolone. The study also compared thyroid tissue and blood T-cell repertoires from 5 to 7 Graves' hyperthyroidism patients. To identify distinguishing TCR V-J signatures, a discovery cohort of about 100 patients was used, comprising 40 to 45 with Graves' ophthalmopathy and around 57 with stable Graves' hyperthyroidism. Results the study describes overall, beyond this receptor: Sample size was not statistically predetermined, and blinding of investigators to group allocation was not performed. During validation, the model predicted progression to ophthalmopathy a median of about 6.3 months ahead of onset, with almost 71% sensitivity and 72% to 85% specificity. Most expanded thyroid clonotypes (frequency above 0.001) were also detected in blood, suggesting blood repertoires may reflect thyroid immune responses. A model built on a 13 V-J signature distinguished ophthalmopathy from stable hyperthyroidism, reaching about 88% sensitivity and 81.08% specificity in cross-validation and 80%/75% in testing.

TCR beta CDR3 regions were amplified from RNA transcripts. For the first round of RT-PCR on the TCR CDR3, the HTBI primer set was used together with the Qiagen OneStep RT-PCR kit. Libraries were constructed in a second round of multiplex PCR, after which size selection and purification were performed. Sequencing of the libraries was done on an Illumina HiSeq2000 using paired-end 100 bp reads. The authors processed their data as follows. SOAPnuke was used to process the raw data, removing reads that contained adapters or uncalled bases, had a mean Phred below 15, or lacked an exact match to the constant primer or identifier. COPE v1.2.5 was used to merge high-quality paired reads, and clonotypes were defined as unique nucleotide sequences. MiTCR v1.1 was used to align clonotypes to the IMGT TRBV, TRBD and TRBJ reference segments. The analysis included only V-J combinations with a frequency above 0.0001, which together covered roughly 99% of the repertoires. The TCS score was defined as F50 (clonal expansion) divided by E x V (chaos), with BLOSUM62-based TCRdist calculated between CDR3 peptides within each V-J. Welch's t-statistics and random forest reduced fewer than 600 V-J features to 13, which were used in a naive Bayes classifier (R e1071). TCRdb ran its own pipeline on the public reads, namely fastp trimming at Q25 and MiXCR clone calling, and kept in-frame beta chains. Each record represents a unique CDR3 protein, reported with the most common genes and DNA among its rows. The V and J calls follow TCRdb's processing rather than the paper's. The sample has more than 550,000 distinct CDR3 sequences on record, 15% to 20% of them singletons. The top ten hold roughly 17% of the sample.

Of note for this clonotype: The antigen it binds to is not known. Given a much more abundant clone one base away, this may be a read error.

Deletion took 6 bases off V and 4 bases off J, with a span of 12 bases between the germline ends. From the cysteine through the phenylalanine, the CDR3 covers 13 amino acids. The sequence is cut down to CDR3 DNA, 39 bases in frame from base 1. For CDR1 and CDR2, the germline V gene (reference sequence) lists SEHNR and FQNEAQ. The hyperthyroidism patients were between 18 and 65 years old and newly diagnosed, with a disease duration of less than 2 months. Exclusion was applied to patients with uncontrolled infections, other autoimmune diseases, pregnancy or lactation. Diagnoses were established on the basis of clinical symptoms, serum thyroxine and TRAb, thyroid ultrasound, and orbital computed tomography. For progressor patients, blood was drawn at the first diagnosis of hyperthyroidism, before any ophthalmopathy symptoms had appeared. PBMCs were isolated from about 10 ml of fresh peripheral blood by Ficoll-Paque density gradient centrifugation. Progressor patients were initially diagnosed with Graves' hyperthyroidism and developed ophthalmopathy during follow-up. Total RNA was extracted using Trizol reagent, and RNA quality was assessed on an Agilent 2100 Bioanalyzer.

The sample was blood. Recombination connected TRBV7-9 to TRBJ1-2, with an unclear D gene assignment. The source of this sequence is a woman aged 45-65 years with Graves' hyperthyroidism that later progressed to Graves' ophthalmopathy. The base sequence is TGTGCCAGCAGATTTTCACCTTCCTATGGCTACACCTTC. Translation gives CASRFSPSYGYTF.